Included here is one TCR beta chain sequence, with context. This likely comes from a read error, as the CDR3 has no conserved phenylalanine or tryptophan at its end. It is unclear where the CDR3 begins or ends on the DNA, so no DNA is shown, and the CDR3 is as TCRdb lists it. This entry comes from a study of blood T cell repertoires in COVID-19. Looking at the study overall: Acute and convalescent COVID-19 specimens originated in the United States, Italy and Spain. T cells, B-cell-depleted T cells, or PBMCs supplied cDNA or gDNA.

Germline lookup yields CDR1 SNHLY and CDR2 FYNNEI. From its first to its last residue, the CDR3 has 10 amino acids. The authors' processing: It was from reference gene primer amplification that nucleated cell counts were estimated. Some clones are missing from TCRdb's copy, which holds only in-frame ones; the method was immunoSEQ multiplex PCR. D and trimming were read from the DNA, whereas the V and J calls and clone size are those reported in that table. Here the sample spans some 150,000 clones, approximately 86% being singletons. The receptor was isolated from a woman aged 45-59 years with acute or convalescent COVID-19. The sequencing sample was made of peripheral blood. The chain couples TRBV2 to TRBJ1-2; the D call TRBD1 from the table was never checked on the DNA. The CDR3 spells CASSPIGGGV.